The text below deals with one T cell receptor beta chain. The method was immunoSEQ multiplex PCR; TCRdb's version includes in-frame clones alone and lacks a portion of them. The table includes roughly 30,000 clones, approximately 93% detected once. This record belongs to a study of T cells in tuberculosis. CDR1 KGHSH and CDR2 LQKENI come from the germline V gene. V was trimmed by 2 bases and J by 0 bases, leaving 8 bases between them. The CDR3 has 14 amino acids. The chain couples TRBV18 to TRBJ2-7; D uncertain. This TCR was recovered from a donor aged 10-29 years with latent tuberculosis or without tuberculosis infection. The sequenced sample was PBMCs. The CDR3 nucleotides are TGTGCCAGCTCACCAACCGCTACCTCCTACGAGCAGTACTTC. Protein sequence: CASSPTATSYEQYF.